This TCR beta chain was obtained from a study of blood T cells in healthy people across ages. Overall study context: Through template switching, about one barcoded beta molecule was captured per two T cells, as measured in model experiments.

Per germline, CDR1 SEHNR and CDR2 FQNEAQ (reference sequence). This CDR3 has 13 residues. The germline V and J ends were trimmed by 5 bases and 5 bases, with 13 bases remaining between them. The second PCR ran about 6 to 12 cycles with a sample-barcoded 5' primer and J-beta primers. TCRdb ran MiXCR on the 5' RACE reads and lists one entry per CDR3 protein. The data show around 1,000,000 distinct CDR3 sequences, about 23% seen once. This clonotype came up many times. The sample was also reused in another study, on T cells of mothers and their children. Turning to that study: When the second PCR was run, its M1S primer added sample barcodes and 2-4 random nucleotides.

This sequence was found in a girl aged 2 to 9 in good health. The sample comprised blood. This chain connects TRBV7-9 to TRBJ2-7; TRBD2 is a possible D gene (5 bases). For the CDR3, the DNA is TGTGCCAGCAGCAAACGGGGTCGTCACGAGCAGTACTTC. Residues: CASSKRGRHEQYF. Complete variable domain (other parts from reference TRBV7-9 and TRBJ2-7): DTGVSQNPRHKITKRGQNVTFRCDPISEHNRLYWYRQTLGQGPEFLTYFQNEAQLEKSRLLSDRFSAERPKGSFSTLEIQRTEQGDSAMYLCASSKRGRHEQYFGPGTRLTVT.